This TCR beta chain was recovered during a study of T cell responses to AZD1222 COVID-19 vaccine. Study-wide findings and caveats: Spike-wide coverage was observed for vaccine-associated CD4 TCRs, with dominant responses at 160-218 and 743-854. Only six AZD1222 recipients tested seropositive at baseline. A reported finding is that nearly half of spike-specific TCRs target unmutated variant regions. All repertoire sampling was performed exclusively after the peak T cell response.

With regard to this clone: The target antigen is unknown.

The CDR3 sequence is 15 residues long. Trimming shortened V by 0 bases and J by 6 bases, and 13 bases separated the two germline ends. Germline V CDR1 and CDR2: WNHNN, SYGVQD (reference sequence). Method: immunoSEQ multiplex PCR; TCRdb's copy keeps in-frame clones and lacks some. Of some 120,000 clones in the sample, roughly 91% were seen once. The source of this sequence is an adult in good health. This sample comprised peripheral blood, obtained on day 0 of MenACWY control vaccination. The chain joins TRBV10-1 to TRBJ2-3, with D possibly matching TRBD2 (6 bases). The CDR3 DNA sequence: TGCGCCAGCAGTGAGTCGGGGCTGGCGGGGGATACGCAGTATTTT. This gives the protein CASSESGLAGDTQYF.